Listed below are T cell receptor beta chains from one sample, sequenced in a study of OX40 agonist ivuxolimab in advanced cancers. TCRdb's table, derived via immunoSEQ multiplex PCR, lists solely in-frame clones and lacks some. The sample consists of 100,000 to 150,000 clones, 93% of them appearing once. The sequencing used CD4+ or CD8+ T cells sorted from blood, collected in a trial of the OX40 agonist ivuxolimab. All receptors come from an adult with an advanced solid tumor such as melanoma, head and neck, liver or kidney cancer. Both conserved end residues are part of each CDR3. A D gene is named only where the DNA matches it firmly. Clone size is stated in some rows and not others, as once, few, many or a class when expanded.

TRBD2 TRBJ2-5 - TRBV29-1 TGCAGCGTTCTAGCGGGAGTTGAGACCCAGTACTTC CSVLAGVETQYF
TRBD1 TRBJ2-6 - TRBV14 TGTGCCAGCAGCCAAGAGGGGACAGGACCCACATTAAGTGGGGCCAACGTCCTGACTTTC CASSQEGTGPTLSGANVLTF
- TRBJ1-3 - TRBV28 TGTGCCAGCAGTTTAGGGGGAATCTCTGGAAACACCATATATTTT CASSLGGISGNTIYF
TRBD1 TRBJ1-3 - TRBV19 TGTGCCAGTAGTACCCAGGGGGCGCCTGGAAACACCATATATTTT CASSTQGAPGNTIYF
- TRBJ2-3 - TRBV20-1 TGCAGTGCAAAGCAGTCAGATACGCAGTATTTT CSAKQSDTQYF
- TRBJ2-1 - TRBV15 TGTGCCACCAGCAGAGAAGGGTTCGGCAATGAGCAGTTCTTC CATSREGFGNEQFF
TRBD2 TRBJ2-1 once TRBV19 TGTGCCAGTAGTATGACTAGCGGGATCTACAATGAGCAGTTCTTC CASSMTSGIYNEQFF
TRBD2 TRBJ2-7 - TRBV9 TGTGCCAGCAGCGTAGGAGTAAGCGGGGGCTACGAGCAGTACTTC CASSVGVSGGYEQYF
- TRBJ1-2 - TRBV7-2 TGTGCCAGCAGCCTTACCGGGACTAAAGGTGGCTACACCTTC CASSLTGTKGGYTF
- TRBJ1-3 - TRBV9 TGTGCCAGCAGCGCGGGACATAACTCTGGAAACACCATATATTTT CASSAGHNSGNTIYF
TRBD1 TRBJ2-5 - TRBV10-3 TGTGCCATCAGTGAGCTACAGGGGCAAACCCAGTACTTC CAISELQGQTQYF
- TRBJ1-1 - TRBV4-3 TGCGCCAGCAGCCAGTTCTCCGGACGTGAAGCTTTCTTT CASSQFSGREAFF
TRBD1 TRBJ1-6 few TRBV6-6 TGTGCCAGCAGAACCGGGACAGGGTCTAATTCACCCCTCCACTTT CASRTGTGSNSPLHF
- TRBJ1-1 - TRBV19 TGTGCCAGTACCCCCGGGAGGGAGTTGACTACTGAAGCTTTCTTT CASTPGRELTTEAFF
TRBD2 TRBJ2-5 - TRBV10-3 TGTGCCATCAGTGCAGCGGGGTCCGAAGAGACCCAGTACTTC CAISAAGSEETQYF
- TRBJ2-5 - TRBV18 TGTGCCAGCTCACCACAACACGGGCCACAAGAGACCCAGTACTTC CASSPQHGPQETQYF
- TRBJ1-6 - TRBV7-3 TGTGCCAGCAGCCTACGACAGGCGGGCTCACCCCTCCACTTT CASSLRQAGSPLHF
- TRBJ2-3 - TRBV7-2 TGTGCCAGCAGCTTAGCTAGCCCAGATACGCAGTATTTT CASSLASPDTQYF
- TRBJ2-3 - TRBV6-6 TGTGCCAGCAGTCAGCCGGATACGCAGTATTTT CASSQPDTQYF
- TRBJ2-3 few TRBV14 TGTGCCAGCAGCCAAGATATAGTCACAGATACGCAGTATTTT CASSQDIVTDTQYF
TRBD1 TRBJ2-1 - TRBV11-3 TGTGCCAGCAGCCGGCGGGACAGGGGGGAGCAGTTCTTC CASSRRDRGEQFF
TRBD2 TRBJ2-5 - TRBV28 TGTGCCAGCAGTGGGATAGCGGGGAATAAACCCCCGAAAGGGGAGACCCAGTACTTC CASSGIAGNKPPKGETQYF
- TRBJ1-2 once TRBV10-3 TGTGCCATCAGTGAGTCAGTGGCCTATGGCTACACCTTC CAISESVAYGYTF
- TRBJ1-1 - TRBV28 TGTGCCAGCGGACGTAGGACACTCATGAACACTGAAGCTTTCTTT CASGRRTLMNTEAFF
TRBD1 TRBJ2-3 - TRBV5-6 TGTGCCAGCAGCTTCGCTGGACAGGGCACGAGACCAGATACGCAGTATTTT CASSFAGQGTRPDTQYF
- TRBJ2-1 - TRBV28 TGTGCCGTCCAAGGGATCCATGAGCAGTTCTTC CAVQGIHEQFF
- TRBJ1-1 - TRBV28 TGTGCCAGCAAAGGGCAGAACACTGAAGCTTTCTTT CASKGQNTEAFF